This T cell receptor beta chain was sequenced for a study of early T cells in non-severe SARS-CoV-2 infection. MiXCR was run by TCRdb on the 5' RACE reads, yielding one entry per CDR3 protein. Here the sample spans more than 35,000 distinct CDR3 sequences, 3.5% to 4% being singletons. Germline CDR1 reads SGHDN; CDR2 reads FVKESK. The CDR3 has 13 amino acids. Trimming left V 4 bases short and J 1 base short, with 6 bases between. Sequencing input: whole blood. The rearrangement uses TRBV14 and TRBJ2-3; tentative D call: TRBD2 (6 bases). The receptor comes from an adult who was a healthcare worker with PCR-confirmed SARS-CoV-2 infection or an uninfected control (not recorded which). The CDR3 region is CASSLAGTDTQYF. The DNA for the CDR3 is TGTGCCAGCAGCCTAGCGGGCACAGATACGCAGTATTTT. Variable domain in full (rest from reference TRBV14 and TRBJ2-3): EAGVTQFPSHSVIEKGQTVTLRCDPISGHDNLYWYRRVMGKEIKFLLHFVKESKQDESGMPNNRFLAERTGGTYSTLKVQPAELEDSGVYFCASSLAGTDTQYFGPGTRLTVL.